A selection of T cell receptor beta chains follows, all from one sample in a study of tumor-infiltrating lymphocytes in primary liver carcinoma. TCRdb reprocessed the multiplex PCR reads via MiXCR and lists one record per CDR3 protein. In the table there are 300,000 to 400,000 distinct CDR3 sequences, 65% of which are singletons. Sequencing was done on a sample of peripheral blood. The source of these receptors is a middle-aged man with primary liver carcinoma and hepatitis B virus infection. CDR3s include the opening cysteine and the closing phenylalanine or tryptophan. The order of the fields is J gene, clone size, D gene, V gene, CDR3 length, CDR3 DNA, CDR3 protein. D genes are given only for firm matches. Clone size, where shown, is once, few, many, or a class for clones that have expanded.

J gene: TRBJ1-2
clone size: NA
D gene: TRBD1
V gene: TRBV12-3/TRBV12-4
CDR3 length: 14
CDR3 DNA: TGTGCCAGTAGTTTAACACGGGACAGGGATGACTACACCTTC
CDR3 protein: CASSLTRDRDDYTF

J gene: TRBJ2-6
clone size: few
D gene: TRBD2
V gene: TRBV13
CDR3 length: 18
CDR3 DNA: TGTGCCAGCAGCTTAGGGGCTAGCGGGAGCTCTGGGGCCAACGTCCTGACTTTC
CDR3 protein: CASSLGASGSSGANVLTF

J gene: TRBJ2-7
clone size: few
D gene: NA
V gene: TRBV5-1
CDR3 length: 15
CDR3 DNA: TGCGCCAGCAGCCCGGGGGCCGTCAGCTCCTACGAGCAGTACTTC
CDR3 protein: CASSPGAVSSYEQYF

J gene: TRBJ2-2
clone size: NA
D gene: TRBD2
V gene: TRBV7-8
CDR3 length: 16
CDR3 DNA: TGTGCCAGCAGATACGGGGCTAGCGGGAACACCGGGGAGCTGTTTTTT
CDR3 protein: CASRYGASGNTGELFF

J gene: TRBJ2-7
clone size: NA
D gene: NA
V gene: TRBV6-5
CDR3 length: 14
CDR3 DNA: TGTGCCAGCAGTTATAATAGGGTAAGCCACGAGCAGTACTTC
CDR3 protein: CASSYNRVSHEQYF

J gene: TRBJ2-2
clone size: NA
D gene: NA
V gene: TRBV6-2/TRBV6-3
CDR3 length: 13
CDR3 DNA: TGTGCCAGCTGTTTCTTAGCGGCCGGGGAGCTGTTTTTT
CDR3 protein: CASCFLAAGELFF

J gene: TRBJ2-7
clone size: NA
D gene: TRBD2
V gene: TRBV10-3
CDR3 length: 15
CDR3 DNA: TGTGCCATCCCCTCCGGGACTAGCGGGAGCTACGAGCAGTACTTC
CDR3 protein: CAIPSGTSGSYEQYF

J gene: TRBJ2-5
clone size: many
D gene: NA
V gene: TRBV6-6
CDR3 length: 14
CDR3 DNA: TGTGCCAGCAGGTCCTTAGCGAGTGAGGAGACCCAGTACTTC
CDR3 protein: CASRSLASEETQYF

J gene: TRBJ1-1
clone size: many
D gene: NA
V gene: TRBV29-1
CDR3 length: 13
CDR3 DNA: TGCAGCGTTGAGCAGGGTATTTTCACTGAAGCTTTCTTT
CDR3 protein: CSVEQGIFTEAFF

J gene: TRBJ1-1
clone size: NA
D gene: NA
V gene: TRBV5-6
CDR3 length: 13
CDR3 DNA: TGTGCCAGCATCTCCGTGGGGGGGCTCGGGGCTTTCTTT
CDR3 protein: CASISVGGLGAFF

J gene: TRBJ2-7
clone size: once
D gene: NA
V gene: TRBV11-2
CDR3 length: 14
CDR3 DNA: TGTGTCAGCAGCTTAGAGGCGGGACACTACGATCAGTACTTC
CDR3 protein: CVSSLEAGHYDQYF

J gene: TRBJ2-5
clone size: NA
D gene: TRBD1
V gene: TRBV11-2
CDR3 length: 16
CDR3 DNA: TGTGCCAGCAGCTTAGGCCCGGCGACAGGGACGGAGACTCAGTACTTC
CDR3 protein: CASSLGPATGTETQYF

J gene: TRBJ2-3
clone size: NA
D gene: TRBD1
V gene: TRBV10-3
CDR3 length: 14
CDR3 DNA: TGTGCTATCACCCGGACAGGGAGCACAGATACGCACTATTTT
CDR3 protein: CAITRTGSTDTHYF

J gene: TRBJ2-6
clone size: many
D gene: TRBD2
V gene: TRBV5-4
CDR3 length: 15
CDR3 DNA: TGTGCCAGCAGCTTCGGGGGGGCTGGGGCCAACGTCCTGACTTTC
CDR3 protein: CASSFGGAGANVLTF

J gene: TRBJ2-1
clone size: many
D gene: NA
V gene: TRBV10-3
CDR3 length: 13
CDR3 DNA: TGTGCCATCAGTAAGACCGGGGACAATGAGCAGTTCTTC
CDR3 protein: CAISKTGDNEQFF

J gene: TRBJ2-1
clone size: NA
D gene: TRBD1
V gene: TRBV10-2
CDR3 length: 14
CDR3 DNA: TGCGCCAGCAATGAGTCCAGGACAGGCAATGAGCAGTTCTTC
CDR3 protein: CASNESRTGNEQFF

J gene: TRBJ1-6
clone size: few
D gene: NA
V gene: TRBV2
CDR3 length: 15
CDR3 DNA: TGTGCCAGCAGTGAGACCTTTACCTTCAATTCACCCCTCCACTTT
CDR3 protein: CASSETFTFNSPLHF

J gene: TRBJ2-3
clone size: many
D gene: NA
V gene: TRBV29-1
CDR3 length: 14
CDR3 DNA: TGCAGCGTTGTATGGGGCGCCACCACAGATACGCAGTATTTT
CDR3 protein: CSVVWGATTDTQYF

J gene: TRBJ1-1
clone size: once
D gene: TRBD1
V gene: TRBV4-1
CDR3 length: 14
CDR3 DNA: TGCGCCAGCGGCGGACAGGGGGTGGTGACTGAAGCTTTCTTT
CDR3 protein: CASGGQGVVTEAFF

J gene: TRBJ2-7
clone size: NA
D gene: NA
V gene: TRBV12-1
CDR3 length: 18
CDR3 DNA: TGTGCCAGCAGCGCCATCCCCCAGCAGCGGGAGCGCTCCTACGAGCAGTACTTC
CDR3 protein: CASSAIPQQRERSYEQYF

J gene: TRBJ2-5
clone size: NA
D gene: TRBD1
V gene: TRBV5-1
CDR3 length: 16
CDR3 DNA: TGCGCCAGCAGCTTCGGGACAGGGGGCTTCGCAGAGACCCAGTACTTC
CDR3 protein: CASSFGTGGFAETQYF

J gene: TRBJ1-5
clone size: NA
D gene: NA
V gene: TRBV14
CDR3 length: 14
CDR3 DNA: TGTGCCAGCAGCCAAGATAGGGGTTTAGATACGCAGCATTTT
CDR3 protein: CASSQDRGLDTQHF

J gene: TRBJ2-7
clone size: many
D gene: NA
V gene: TRBV10-3
CDR3 length: 11
CDR3 DNA: TGTGCCATCAGTGGGCTGAGCGAGCAGTACTTC
CDR3 protein: CAISGLSEQYF